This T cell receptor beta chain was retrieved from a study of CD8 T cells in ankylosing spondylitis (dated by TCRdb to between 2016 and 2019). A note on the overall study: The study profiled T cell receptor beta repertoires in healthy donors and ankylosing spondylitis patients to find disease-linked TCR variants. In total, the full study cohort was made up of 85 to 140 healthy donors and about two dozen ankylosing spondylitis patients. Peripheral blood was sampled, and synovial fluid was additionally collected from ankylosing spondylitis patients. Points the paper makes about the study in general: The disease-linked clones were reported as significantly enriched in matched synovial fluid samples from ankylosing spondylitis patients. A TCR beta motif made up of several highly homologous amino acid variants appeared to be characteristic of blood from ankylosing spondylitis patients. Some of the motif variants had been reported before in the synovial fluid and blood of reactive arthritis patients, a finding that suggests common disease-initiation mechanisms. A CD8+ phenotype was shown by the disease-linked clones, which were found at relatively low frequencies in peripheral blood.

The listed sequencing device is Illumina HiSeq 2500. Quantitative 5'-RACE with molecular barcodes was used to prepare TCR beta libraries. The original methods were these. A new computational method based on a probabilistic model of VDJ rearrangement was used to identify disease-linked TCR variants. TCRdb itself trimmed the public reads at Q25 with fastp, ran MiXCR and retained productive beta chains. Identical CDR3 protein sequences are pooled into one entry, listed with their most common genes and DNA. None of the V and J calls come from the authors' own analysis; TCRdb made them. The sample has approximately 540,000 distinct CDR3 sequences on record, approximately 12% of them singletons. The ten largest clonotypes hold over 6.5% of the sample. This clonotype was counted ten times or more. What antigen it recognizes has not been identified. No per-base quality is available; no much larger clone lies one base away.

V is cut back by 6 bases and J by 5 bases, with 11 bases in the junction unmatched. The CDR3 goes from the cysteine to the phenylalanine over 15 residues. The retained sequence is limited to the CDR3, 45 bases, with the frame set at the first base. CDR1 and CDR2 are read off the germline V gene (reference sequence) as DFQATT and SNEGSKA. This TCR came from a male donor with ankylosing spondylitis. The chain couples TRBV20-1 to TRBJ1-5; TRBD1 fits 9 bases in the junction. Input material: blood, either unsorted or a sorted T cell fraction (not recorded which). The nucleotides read TGCAGTGCCTCGCCGGGACAGGGCTTTCATCAGCCCCAGCATTTT. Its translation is CSASPGQGFHQPQHF.